The 19 T cell receptor beta chains below were found in one sample sequenced in a study of CD8 T cells in ankylosing spondylitis. TCRdb re-called the 5' RACE reads through MiXCR, storing one row per CDR3 protein. This sample has about 350,000 distinct CDR3 sequences, with roughly 20% found just once. Sequenced sample: blood, either unsorted or a sorted T cell fraction (not recorded which). The receptors come from a male donor with ankylosing spondylitis or in good health (not recorded which).

This clonotype has just a few counts. The rearrangement links TRBV3-1 to TRBJ2-7; D not resolved. Trimming took off 0 bases at V and 2 bases at J, with 11 bases between the two ends. The germline V gene has CDR1 LGHDT and CDR2 YNNKEL (reference sequence). The CDR3 contains 15 residues. The CDR3 is CASSQDTDTPYEQYF. The CDR3 coding sequence is TGTGCCAGCAGCCAAGATACAGACACCCCCTACGAGCAGTACTTC.

The V and J genes are TRBV30 and TRBJ2-7; 7 nucleotides match TRBD1. After removal of 3 bases from V and 3 bases from J, the junction contained 5 bases not matched to a gene. CDR1 and CDR2 (germline): GTSNPN, SVGIG (reference sequence). The CDR3 is 13 amino acids. The CDR3 DNA reads as TGTGCCTGGAGCGTCGGGACAGTCTACGAGCAGTACTTC. Its protein is CAWSVGTVYEQYF.

This clonotype was seen a few times. CDR3 nucleotide sequence: TGCAGCGTTAGATGGGGGATCTCCTACGAGCAGTACTTC. Residues: CSVRWGISYEQYF. The chain uses TRBV29-1 and TRBJ2-7; the D gene could be TRBD1 or TRBD2 (5 bases each). There are 13 residues in the CDR3. Trimming left V 5 bases short and J 0 bases short, with 11 bases between. CDR1 and CDR2 (germline): SQVTM, ANQGSEA.

This clonotype has only a few counts. The chain employs TRBV7-9 and TRBJ2-1; 11 nucleotides align to TRBD2. The germline V gene encodes CDR1 SEHNR and CDR2 FQNEAQ (reference sequence). With 5 bases clipped from V and 4 bases from J, the junction kept 7 bases outside the gene matches. The CDR3 is 16 amino acids. CDR3 residues: CASSTISGGVYNEQFF. The CDR3 DNA reads as TGTGCCAGCAGCACCATTAGCGGGGGGGTTTACAATGAGCAGTTCTTC.

This clonotype occurred a few times. This chain links TRBV11-2 with TRBJ2-7; D remains ambiguous. The ends were cut back, 0 bases at V and 9 bases at J, with 9 bases in the middle. This CDR3 has 12 residues. Germline V gene sequence: CDR1 SGHAT, CDR2 FQNNGV. The CDR3 here is CASSLDHQLQYF. The DNA of the CDR3 is TGTGCCAGCAGCTTAGATCACCAGCTGCAGTACTTC.

This sequence joins TRBV2 and TRBJ2-7, with D possibly TRBD1 on 6 matching bases. Per germline, CDR1 SNHLY and CDR2 FYNNEI. The CDR3 runs 13 residues. Trimming stripped 8 bases from V and 6 bases from J, with 17 bases between. The DNA for the CDR3 is TGTGCCAGCGAGGACAGCCTCCGGTCCGAGCAGTACTTC. Protein: CASEDSLRSEQYF.

The chain has TRBV12-3 or TRBV12-4 and TRBJ2-5; D perhaps matches TRBD1 (6 bases). The CDR3 has 13 amino acids. V shed 6 bases and J shed 5 bases, with 13 bases lying between them. CDR3 amino acids: CASREQGWETQYF. The DNA of the CDR3 is TGTGCCAGCAGGGAACAGGGTTGGGAGACCCAGTACTTC.

Only a few counts were recorded for this clonotype. The chain carries TRBV7-3 and TRBJ2-2; D is perhaps TRBD2 (6 bases). Looked up from germline, CDR1 is SGHTA and CDR2 is FQGTGA. Trimming took 4 bases from V and 2 from J, leaving 11 bases between them. This CDR3 contains 15 residues. In DNA, the CDR3 is TGTGCCAGCAGCTCCACCGGGACTAACACCGGGGAGCTGTTTTTT. Translating gives CASSSTGTNTGELFF.

The chain links TRBV12-3 or TRBV12-4 to TRBJ2-3; D perhaps matches TRBD2 (6 bases). This CDR3 spans 13 amino acids. V gave up 5 bases and J gave up 5 bases, with 11 bases separating them. CDR3 DNA: TGTGCCAGCAGTGGGGGGATGGTAGATACGCAGTATTTT. Its protein product is CASSGGMVDTQYF.

V and J are TRBV11-2 and TRBJ2-7; a weak D match, TRBD2 (6 bases). Between the trimmed V and J ends, which lost 7 bases and 0 bases, there was a span of 25 bases. Per the germline V gene, CDR1 is SGHAT and CDR2 is FQNNGV. This CDR3 region has 18 residues. The CDR3 region has the DNA TGTGCCAGCACCCCCCGCCGTTTGTTGGCGGGGCCCTCCTACGAGCAGTACTTC. Amino acid sequence: CASTPRRLLAGPSYEQYF.

Only a few counts were recorded for this clonotype. The rearrangement joins TRBV12-3 or TRBV12-4 to TRBJ2-5, with 7 positions matching TRBD2. The CDR3 covers 14 residues. J lost 1 base, V lost 6 bases, and 5 bases had no gene match. In DNA form, the CDR3 reads TGTGCCAGCAGCCCAGGCGGGGGCCAAGAGACCCAGTACTTC. It specifies CASSPGGGQETQYF.

A few counts support this clonotype. The CDR3 loop reads CASSLRGVNDNEQFF. The DNA of the CDR3 is TGTGCCAGCAGTTTACGCGGAGTAAACGACAATGAGCAGTTCTTC. The rearrangement uses TRBV12-3 or TRBV12-4 and TRBJ2-1; no clear D gene. Deletions cut 2 bases from V and 5 bases from J, with 13 bases between. CDR3 length: 15 amino acids.

This clonotype appeared a few times. The chain couples TRBV6-1 to TRBJ1-2; 8 nucleotides align to TRBD1. This CDR3 has 13 residues. Germline assignment: CDR1 MNHNS and CDR2 SASEGT. In DNA form, the CDR3 reads TGTGCAAGCTTGGGCAGGGGGCATCATGGCTACACCTTC. As protein: CASLGRGHHGYTF.

This clonotype has a handful of counts. The chain combines TRBV6-4 with TRBJ2-3; D call uncertain. CDR3 size: 13 residues. Trimming shortened V by 6 bases and J by 6 bases, and 13 bases separated the two germline ends. Germline values: CDR1 MRHNA, CDR2 SNTAGT. The CDR3 nucleotides are TGTGCCAGCAGCGGACGGGCCCACGATACGCAGTATTTT. This encodes CASSGRAHDTQYF.

The rearrangement links TRBV12-3 or TRBV12-4 to TRBJ2-5; 7 positions agree with TRBD1. With 3 bases clipped from V and 6 bases from J, the junction kept 10 bases outside the gene matches. CDR3 length equals 15 residues. The CDR3 reads CASSLEGGAFQTQYF. The CDR3 DNA sequence: TGTGCCAGCAGTTTGGAAGGGGGCGCCTTCCAGACCCAGTACTTC.

The genes are TRBV4-1 and TRBJ2-7; D is unresolved. Germline V gene data show CDR1 as MGHRA and CDR2 as YSYEKL. V was clipped by 2 bases and J by 1 base, with 9 bases between them. CDR3 size: 14 residues. As DNA, the CDR3 is TGCGCCAGCAGCCAACCGGGCGTTTCCTACGAGCAGTACTTC. It codes for CASSQPGVSYEQYF.

A few counts support this clonotype. The V gene is TRBV11-2, the J gene TRBJ1-1; D ambiguous. Germline V gene lookup returns CDR1 SGHAT and CDR2 FQNNGV. This CDR3 region has 18 residues. The V gene lost 2 bases and the J gene lost 5 bases, with 24 bases spanning the gap. The chain's CDR3 is CASSLYGVVEGTRTEAFF. Written as DNA, the CDR3 is TGTGCCAGCAGCTTATATGGTGTGGTCGAGGGTACGAGGACTGAAGCTTTCTTT.

This chain joins TRBV20-1 and TRBJ2-7; D may correspond to TRBD1 or TRBD2 (5 bases each). V dropped 5 bases and J dropped 8 bases, with 28 bases sitting between them. Germline V gives CDR1 DFQATT, CDR2 SNEGSKA (reference sequence). The CDR3 spans 16 residues. CDR3 region: CSAPGPYFTEKGKQYF. CDR3 coding DNA: TGCAGTGCTCCGGGACCCTATTTTACCGAGAAAGGCAAGCAGTACTTC.

The chain uses TRBV10-3 and TRBJ2-3; 10 nucleotides agree with TRBD2. The CDR3 is made up of 17 amino acids. V lost 1 base, J lost 0 bases, and 4 bases stayed unmatched. CDR1 and CDR2 from the germline V gene are ENHRY and SYGVKD. In DNA form, the CDR3 reads TGTGCCATCAGTGAGTTGAGTAGCGGGGGGAGCACAGATACGCAGTATTTT. Translating gives CAISELSSGGSTDTQYF.